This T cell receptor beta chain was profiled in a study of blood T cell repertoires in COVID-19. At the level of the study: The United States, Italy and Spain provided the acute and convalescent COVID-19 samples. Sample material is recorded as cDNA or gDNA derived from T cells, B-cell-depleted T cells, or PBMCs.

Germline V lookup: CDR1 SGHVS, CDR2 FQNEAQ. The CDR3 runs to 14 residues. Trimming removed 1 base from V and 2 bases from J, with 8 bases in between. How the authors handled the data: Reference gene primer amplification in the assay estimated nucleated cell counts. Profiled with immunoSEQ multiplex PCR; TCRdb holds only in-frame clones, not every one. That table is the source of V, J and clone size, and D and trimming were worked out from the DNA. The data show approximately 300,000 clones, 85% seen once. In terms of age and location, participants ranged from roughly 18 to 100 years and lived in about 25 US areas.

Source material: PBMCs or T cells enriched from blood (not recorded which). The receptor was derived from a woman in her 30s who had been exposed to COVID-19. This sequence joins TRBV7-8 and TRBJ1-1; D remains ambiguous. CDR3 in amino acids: CASSLVGANTEAFF. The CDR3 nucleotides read TGTGCCAGCAGCTTAGTCGGAGCAAACACTGAAGCTTTCTTT.